These 29 T cell receptor beta chains originate from one sample sequenced in a study of PD-L1 blockade in urothelial cancer. Indicated time point: pretreatment peripheral blood. Repertoires were generated with immunoSEQ multiplex PCR, while TCRdb's copy carries only in-frame clones and drops some. This sample has 60,000 to 65,000 clones, with 65% to 90% found just once. Material: PBMCs, obtained around atezolizumab (anti-PD-L1) treatment. The receptors were gathered from a man between 65 and 85 years old with urothelial cancer.

This clone was picked up a small number of times. The chain is built from TRBV7-3 and TRBJ2-3, with TRBD2 matching 8 bases. This CDR3 spans 15 amino acids. The germline V gene has CDR1 SGHTA and CDR2 FQGTGA. Trimming removed 5 bases from V and 5 bases from J; junction bases left unmatched: 9. Here the CDR3 reads CASSPFGAGGDTQYF. CDR3 DNA sequence: TGTGCCAGCAGCCCTTTTGGGGCGGGAGGAGATACGCAGTATTTT.

This clone was seen a handful of times. This chain uses TRBV5-4 with TRBJ2-7, with a possible D match to TRBD1 (6 bases). CDR3 length: 12 residues. Trimming cost V 5 bases and J 5 bases, with 11 bases left between them. The germline V gene encodes CDR1 SGHNT and CDR2 YYREEE (reference sequence). The CDR3 sequence: CASSRDIHEQYF. CDR3 in DNA: TGTGCCAGCAGTCGGGACATCCACGAGCAGTACTTC.

The V call is TRBV2, the J call TRBJ1-2; no reliable D call. The V gene lost 3 bases and the J gene lost 1 base, with 15 bases spanning the gap. Germline V gene sequence: CDR1 SNHLY, CDR2 FYNNEI. This CDR3 has 16 amino acids. The CDR3 protein is CASSDDGTYYNYGYTF. DNA for the CDR3: TGTGCCAGCAGTGATGACGGCACCTACTATAACTATGGCTACACCTTC.

The rearrangement links TRBV27 to TRBJ1-6, with D hard to call. V was cut by 2 bases and J by 5 bases, with 16 bases left in between. Germline values: CDR1 MNHEY, CDR2 SMNVEV (reference sequence). The CDR3 runs to 17 residues. The CDR3 loop is CASSLIVRGVDNSPLHF. The CDR3 DNA reads as TGTGCCAGCAGTTTAATCGTCCGCGGGGTAGATAATTCACCCCTCCACTTT.

The V and J genes are TRBV2 and TRBJ1-2, with D perhaps TRBD1 (6 bases). In germline, CDR1 is SNHLY, CDR2 FYNNEI. V lost 4 bases, J lost 0 bases, and 15 bases lay in between. This CDR3 contains 16 residues. The DNA for the CDR3 is TGTGCCAGCAGTGTCTCGGGGGGCGCCTCTAACTATGGCTACACCTTC. This codes for CASSVSGGASNYGYTF. Full variable domain (remainder filled in from reference TRBV2 and TRBJ1-2): EPEVTQTPSHQVTQMGQEVILRCVPISNHLYFYWYRQILGQKVEFLVSFYNNEISEKSEIFDDQFSVERPDGSNFTLKIRSTKLEDSAMYFCASSVSGGASNYGYTFGSGTRLTVV.

The chain combines TRBV19 with TRBJ1-1, with 8 bases identical to TRBD1. Germline loops: CDR1 LNHDA, CDR2 SQIVND (reference sequence). V trimming: 6 bases; J trimming: 7 bases; junction bases outside the gene matches: 10. The CDR3 runs to 14 residues. The CDR3 sequence: CASSLTGVRHEAFF. The CDR3 DNA sequence: TGTGCCAGTAGCCTGACAGGGGTGAGGCATGAAGCTTTCTTT.

The V gene is TRBV5-6, the J gene TRBJ1-5; D is undetermined. With 6 bases removed from V and 1 base from J, the gap between germline ends came to 17 bases. Germline loops: CDR1 SGHDT, CDR2 YYEEEE. There are 16 residues in the CDR3. DNA of the CDR3: TGTGCCAGCACCATAAGGGCGGGAGGGAGCAATCAGCCCCAGCATTTT. It specifies CASTIRAGGSNQPQHF.

The V call is TRBV7-3, the J call TRBJ2-1, with TRBD2 matching 8 bases. J lost 3 bases, V lost 3 bases, and 4 bases had no gene match. The germline CDR1 and CDR2 sequences are SGHTA and FQGTGA. CDR3 length: 15 residues. CDR3 protein: CASSFFAGGYNEQFF. CDR3 sequence (DNA): TGTGCCAGCAGCTTCTTTGCGGGGGGCTACAATGAGCAGTTCTTC.

This chain uses TRBV4-2 with TRBJ2-3; no firm D call. The CDR3 loop spans 13 amino acids. V was pared by 4 bases and J by 1 base, with 6 bases between. The germline V gene encodes CDR1 LGHNA and CDR2 YNFKEQ. The CDR3 DNA reads TGTGCCAGCAGCCCAGGTCGCACAGATACGCAGTATTTT. As protein: CASSPGRTDTQYF.

The chain combines TRBV14 with TRBJ2-5; 8 nucleotides match TRBD2. The germline CDR1 and CDR2 sequences are SGHDN and FVKESK. V gave up 2 bases and J gave up 5 bases; unmatched junction bases: 10. There are 16 residues in the CDR3. The CDR3 DNA sequence: TGTGCCAGCAGCCAACCGCCGGGACTAGGAGTCGAGACCCAGTACTTC. Translated: CASSQPPGLGVETQYF.

This rearrangement joins TRBV9 to TRBJ1-5; 7 bases map to TRBD1. This CDR3 is 14 amino acids long. Losses at the gene ends were 3 bases for V and 4 bases for J; bases not matched to a gene: 4. Germline CDR1 and CDR2: SGDLS and YYNGEE. The DNA for the CDR3 is TGTGCCAGCAGCGCCTCAGGGGGGAATCAGCCCCAGCATTTT. This encodes CASSASGGNQPQHF.

By sample share, this clone is medium-sized. The J gene is TRBJ2-5, the V gene TRBV30, with D perhaps TRBD1 (6 bases). This CDR3 has 13 residues. V lost 3 bases and J 4 bases, leaving 12 bases between the germline ends. Germline CDR1 and CDR2: GTSNPN and SVGIG (reference sequence). CDR3 protein: CAWRPPGVETQYF. In DNA form, the CDR3 reads TGTGCCTGGAGACCCCCAGGGGTAGAGACCCAGTACTTC.

This clone was observed a single time. This sequence joins TRBV4-1 and TRBJ1-2, with TRBD1 matching 7 bases. Losses at the gene ends were 4 bases for V and 8 bases for J; bases not matched to a gene: 13. The CDR3 is 15 residues long. CDR1 MGHRA and CDR2 YSYEKL come from the germline V gene. The CDR3 DNA reads TGCGCCAGCAGCCCCGAGGGTCAGGGGGTTTGGGGCTACACCTTC. Translated: CASSPEGQGVWGYTF.

This clone was recorded once. The chain has TRBV2 and TRBJ1-2; D remains unclear. In germline, CDR1 is SNHLY, CDR2 FYNNEI. This CDR3 has 14 amino acids. V gave up 1 base and J gave up 5 bases, with 11 bases separating them. The DNA of the CDR3 is TGTGCCAGCAGTGAAGTTTCGGGGTTGTATGGCTACACCTTC. Translating it yields CASSEVSGLYGYTF.

The gene calls are TRBV5-4 and TRBJ2-1, with TRBD1 identical over 9 bases. Trimming at V came to 3 bases and at J to 7 bases, leaving 2 bases not matched to a gene. Germline assignment: CDR1 SGHNT and CDR2 YYREEE (reference sequence). The CDR3 covers 13 residues. The CDR3 coding sequence is TGTGCCAGCAGCTCCGGACAGGGGAATGAGCAGTTCTTC. Protein: CASSSGQGNEQFF.

This chain uses TRBV5-1 with TRBJ2-7; TRBD2 agrees at 8 bases. The V gene's germline CDR1 is SGHRS and CDR2 YFSETQ. V was pared by 0 bases and J by 7 bases, with 3 bases of the junction left unmatched. The CDR3 loop spans 13 amino acids. The CDR3 DNA reads as TGCGCCAGCAGCTTGGAACGGGAGGGAGAGCAGTACTTC. This codes for CASSLEREGEQYF.

The chain links TRBV5-1 to TRBJ1-5, with D perhaps TRBD1 (5 bases). CDR3 length equals 14 residues. CDR1 is SGHRS and CDR2 is YFSETQ in the germline V gene. V lost 1 base, J lost 4 bases, and 9 bases lay in between. The CDR3: CASSLTGGNQPQHF. Written as DNA, the CDR3 is TGCGCCAGCAGCTTGACGGGGGGGAATCAGCCCCAGCATTTT.

V and J are TRBV15 and TRBJ1-2, with 7 bases identical to TRBD1. V shed 0 bases and J 4 bases; nucleotides not matched to a gene: 5. This CDR3 is built from 15 residues. In germline, CDR1 is LNHNV, CDR2 YYDKDF (reference sequence). The CDR3 coding sequence is TGTGCCACCAGCAGAGATAGGGACAGCGTCTATGGCTACACCTTC. It specifies CATSRDRDSVYGYTF.

This rearrangement joins TRBV9 to TRBJ1-3, with TRBD1 as a possible D gene (5 bases). V was trimmed by 4 bases and J by 3 bases, leaving 14 bases between them. The CDR3 length is 15 residues. Germline lookup yields CDR1 SGDLS and CDR2 YYNGEE. For the CDR3, the DNA is TGTGCCAGCAGCTGGGGGGGGACTCTTGGAAACACCATATATTTT. Amino acid sequence: CASSWGGTLGNTIYF.

The chain employs TRBV11-3 and TRBJ2-3, with D perhaps matching TRBD1 (5 bases). The CDR3 runs to 15 residues. Germline V gene data show CDR1 as SGHNT and CDR2 as YENEEA. V lost 6 bases and J lost 3, with 16 bases in between. The CDR3 reads CASSLRGRATDTQYF. In DNA form, the CDR3 reads TGTGCCAGCAGTCTAAGGGGCCGCGCAACAGATACGCAGTATTTT. The complete variable domain, with remaining parts taken from reference TRBV11-3 and TRBJ2-3, reads EAGVVQSPRYKIIEKKQPVAFWCNPISGHNTLYWYLQNLGQGPELLIRYENEEAVDDSQLPKDRFSAERLKGVDSTLKIQPAELGDSAVYLCASSLRGRATDTQYFGPGTRLTVL.

This chain joins TRBV5-1 and TRBJ1-4, with TRBD1 matching over 7 bases. The CDR3 is 16 residues long. The trim removed 0 bases at V and 4 bases at J, leaving 6 bases unmatched. Germline values: CDR1 SGHRS, CDR2 YFSETQ. The CDR3 coding sequence is TGCGCCAGCAGCTTGGACGGCGCAGGGGGTAATGAAAAACTGTTTTTT. Its protein is CASSLDGAGGNEKLFF.

The V and J genes are TRBV6-1 and TRBJ2-5; 11 nucleotides agree with TRBD2. Germline CDR1 and CDR2: MNHNS and SASEGT. V was pared by 11 bases and J by 4 bases, with 12 bases of the junction left unmatched. The CDR3 covers 15 residues. Written as DNA, the CDR3 is TGTGCCGGAGCTTCCTTAGCGGGAGGGGGAGAGACCCAGTACTTC. It encodes CAGASLAGGGETQYF.

The J gene is TRBJ2-5, the V gene TRBV5-4; D might be TRBD1 (6 bases). Germline V gives CDR1 SGHNT, CDR2 YYREEE (reference sequence). Trimming took off 1 base at V and 2 bases at J, with 15 bases between the two ends. The CDR3 is made up of 16 amino acids. In DNA form, the CDR3 reads TGTGCCAGCAGCTTGCCCCTCCAGGGGCGACAAGAGACCCAGTACTTC. This gives the protein CASSLPLQGRQETQYF.

V and J are TRBV27 and TRBJ1-2; 9 bases align to TRBD1. Germline CDR1 MNHEY, CDR2 SMNVEV (reference sequence). J lost 4 bases, V lost 5 bases, and 8 bases had no gene match. CDR3 length equals 15 residues. Here the CDR3 DNA reads TGTGCCAGCAGTCTCGGACAGGGGCAACTCTATGGCTACACCTTC. Residues: CASSLGQGQLYGYTF.

This chain joins TRBV7-9 and TRBJ2-1; 11 bases line up with TRBD2. In germline, CDR1 is SEHNR, CDR2 FQNEAQ (reference sequence). V shed 5 bases and J 1 base; nucleotides not matched to a gene: 4. The CDR3 contains 16 residues. CDR3 region: CASSELAGGSYNEQFF. CDR3 in DNA: TGTGCCAGCAGCGAGCTAGCGGGAGGTTCCTACAATGAGCAGTTCTTC.

The chain carries TRBV7-9 and TRBJ2-2; 11 bases line up with TRBD1. The V and J ends lost 2 bases and 7 bases, in that order; junction bases with no gene match: 6. Germline V gene lookup returns CDR1 SEHNR and CDR2 FQNEAQ (reference sequence). The CDR3 contains 16 residues. The DNA for the CDR3 is TGTGCCAGCAGCTTAAGGGACAGGGGGAAGCACGGGGAGCTGTTTTTT. Residues: CASSLRDRGKHGELFF.

In DNA, the CDR3 is TGTGCCAGCAGCTTGGTCACAGGGAACTATGGCTACACCTTC. Protein: CASSLVTGNYGYTF. The J gene is TRBJ1-2, the V gene TRBV5-6; a weak D match, TRBD1 (6 bases). The germline V gene encodes CDR1 SGHDT and CDR2 YYEEEE. Trimming removed 0 bases at V and 2 bases at J, with 8 bases between. The CDR3 is 14 residues long.

The CDR3 here is CATSREGGYEQYF. The CDR3, as DNA: TGTGCCACCAGCAGAGAGGGCGGGTACGAGCAGTACTTC. The chain is built from TRBV15 and TRBJ2-7; weak D call: TRBD2 (5 bases). Germline CDR1 reads LNHNV; CDR2 reads YYDKDF (reference sequence). The CDR3 loop spans 13 amino acids. The V end lost 0 bases, the J end lost 4 bases, and 7 bases lay between the germline ends.

The J gene is TRBJ2-7, the V gene TRBV28; perhaps TRBD1 as D (6 bases). V gave up 5 bases and J gave up 3 bases, with 14 bases separating them. The CDR3 totals 14 residues. Germline CDR1 is MDHEN and CDR2 is SYDVKM. The CDR3 sequence: CASSAPDRNYEQYF. CDR3 DNA: TGTGCCAGCAGTGCCCCCGACAGGAACTACGAGCAGTACTTC.